The 6 T cell receptor beta chains below come from one sample, sequenced in a study of blood T cell repertoires in COVID-19. Repertoires were generated with immunoSEQ multiplex PCR, while TCRdb's copy carries only in-frame clones and drops some. The data show fewer than 400,000 clones, with roughly 85% seen just once and more than 3% held by the top ten. The sequencing sample was made of peripheral blood. The origin of the receptors is a young woman with acute or convalescent COVID-19.

The chain is built from TRBV7-9 and TRBJ2-3; TRBD2 matches 16 bases. The length of the CDR3 is 17 residues. The germline gives CDR1 SEHNR, CDR2 FQNEAQ (reference sequence). J gave up 3 bases and V 3 bases, and 3 bases lay outside the gene matches. CDR3 in amino acids: CASSLGTSGGATDTQYF. In nucleotides, the CDR3 is TGTGCCAGCAGCTTGGGGACTAGCGGGGGGGCGACAGATACGCAGTATTTT.

J is TRBJ2-7 and V is TRBV28; TRBD1 aligns across 11 bases. Germline loops: CDR1 MDHEN, CDR2 SYDVKM. V shed 6 bases, J shed 3 bases, and the junction held 4 bases outside the gene matches. The CDR3 has 14 residues. The CDR3 sequence is CASRTGTGGYEQYF. The CDR3 nucleotides are TGTGCCAGCAGAACCGGGACAGGGGGCTACGAGCAGTACTTC.

The V call is TRBV6-4, the J call TRBJ1-6; 9 nucleotides line up with TRBD1. The germline CDR1 and CDR2 sequences are MRHNA and SNTAGT. The CDR3 runs to 15 residues. The CDR3 coding sequence is TGTCCCCGAGGGGGACAGGGATTCTATAATTCACCCCTCCACTTT. Translated: CPRGGQGFYNSPLHF.

The chain carries TRBV19 and TRBJ1-5, with TRBD1 identical over 9 bases. Germline V gives CDR1 LNHDA, CDR2 SQIVND (reference sequence). Losses at the gene ends were 5 bases for V and 1 base for J; bases not matched to a gene: 0. The CDR3 covers 14 residues. In nucleotides, the CDR3 is TGTGCCAGTAGTGGACAGGGGAGCAATCAGCCCCAGCATTTT. Translation: CASSGQGSNQPQHF.

The rearrangement links TRBV6-5 to TRBJ1-4, with 8 bases that match TRBD1. The germline V gene encodes CDR1 MNHEY and CDR2 SVGAGI. The CDR3 has 15 amino acids. V lost 6 bases and J lost 2; bases outside the gene matches: 5. DNA of the CDR3: TGTGCCAGCAGGTTGGACAGGGCGACTAATGAAAAACTGTTTTTT. This translates into CASRLDRATNEKLFF.

J is TRBJ2-3 and V is TRBV7-9; TRBD2 matches 10 bases. Germline V gene sequence: CDR1 SEHNR, CDR2 FQNEAQ (reference sequence). The CDR3 is 18 residues long. With 4 bases clipped from V and 5 bases from J, the junction kept 15 bases outside the gene matches. The DNA of the CDR3 is TGTGCCAGCAGCTCAAAAGGTAGTAGCGGGAGGAATATAGATACGCAGTATTTT. This encodes CASSSKGSSGRNIDTQYF.